One sample yielded the 32 T cell receptor beta chains listed below, sequenced in a study of shared clonotypes between healthy human individuals. The method was immunoSEQ multiplex PCR; TCRdb's version includes in-frame clones alone and lacks a portion of them. Of over 850,000 clones in the sample, 70% to 80% are singletons; the top ten hold 0.55% to 0.7%. Material: memory CD4+ T cells from PBMCs. Subset here: CD45RA-negative fraction. These TCRs come from a man between 18 and 29 years old in good health. Some clones in this sample may be carry-over from other donors' samples.

V is TRBV6-5 and J is TRBJ2-3; 7 nucleotides agree with TRBD2. The CDR3 is made up of 15 amino acids. Trimming cost V 2 bases and J 2 bases; bases outside gene matches: 4. Germline assignment: CDR1 MNHEY and CDR2 SVGAGI. The CDR3 sequence: CASSYSGDLTDTQYF. The CDR3, as DNA: TGTGCCAGCAGTTACAGCGGGGATCTCACAGATACGCAGTATTTT.

This rearrangement joins TRBV6-1 to TRBJ1-1, with D possibly being TRBD1 (6 bases). Germline V gives CDR1 MNHNS, CDR2 SASEGT. The CDR3 spans 14 residues. V lost 1 base and J 5 bases, leaving 11 bases between the germline ends. CDR3 in amino acids: CASSEDRARTEAFF. The CDR3 DNA reads as TGTGCCAGCAGTGAAGACAGGGCAAGGACTGAAGCTTTCTTT.

For this clone: The junction and the germline gene differ at one end; a read error may be behind it. The chain combines TRBV29-1 with TRBJ1-3; D is unclear. Germline V gene lookup returns CDR1 SQVTM and CDR2 ANQGSEA. The CDR3 is 12 amino acids. The CDR3 nucleotides are TGCAGCGTGGAAGTTCTCGGAAACACCATATATTTT. As protein: CSVEVLGNTIYF.

This clone was found a few times. The rearrangement links TRBV28 to TRBJ2-4; 7 bases agree with TRBD2. Germline-derived CDR1 and CDR2 are MDHEN and SYDVKM. The trim removed 8 bases at V and 4 bases at J, leaving 2 bases unmatched. The CDR3 contains 12 residues. CDR3 nucleotide sequence: TGTGCCAGCGGGGGGGAGAAAAACATTCAGTACTTC. It specifies CASGGEKNIQYF.

Turning to this clone: The same CDR3 is also encoded by other DNA sequences in this sample. The V and J genes are TRBV28 and TRBJ2-7, with D unresolved. The length of the CDR3 is 11 residues. Germline CDR1 MDHEN, CDR2 SYDVKM. V lost 3 bases to trimming and J lost 9 bases, with 9 bases between them. In DNA form, the CDR3 reads TGTGCCAGCAGTTTTAAGGGAAGGCAGTACTTC. This gives the protein CASSFKGRQYF.

This clone was counted at least ten times. The V and J genes are TRBV15 and TRBJ1-5; D is undetermined. Trimming pared 0 bases from V and 5 bases from J, leaving 8 bases between. From germline, CDR1 is LNHNV and CDR2 YYDKDF (reference sequence). CDR3 length: 14 amino acids. CDR3 nucleotides: TGTGCCACCAGCAGAGATCCGGCGGATCAGCCCCAGCATTTT. As protein: CATSRDPADQPQHF.

The rearrangement uses TRBV28 and TRBJ2-2; D call uncertain. The CDR3 has 14 residues. CDR1 and CDR2 (germline): MDHEN, SYDVKM. Trimming shortened V by 3 bases and J by 0 bases, and 5 bases separated the two germline ends. CDR3 in amino acids: CASSFQANTGELFF. CDR3 DNA: TGTGCCAGCAGTTTTCAAGCGAACACCGGGGAGCTGTTTTTT. Drawing the rest from reference TRBV28 and TRBJ2-2, the complete variable domain is DVKVTQSSRYLVKRTGEKVFLECVQDMDHENMFWYRQDPGLGLRLIYFSYDVKMKEKGDIPEGYSVSREKKERFSLILESASTNQTSMYLCASSFQANTGELFFGEGSRLTVL.

The chain links TRBV28 to TRBJ1-5; TRBD1 might be the D (6 bases). From germline, CDR1 is MDHEN and CDR2 SYDVKM. The CDR3 covers 16 residues. The V end lost 5 bases, the J end lost 3 bases, and 17 bases lay between the germline ends. The CDR3 spells CASSPSPTGFNQPQHF. The CDR3 coding sequence is TGTGCCAGCAGTCCGAGCCCGACAGGATTCAATCAGCCCCAGCATTTT.

This clone appeared once. The chain has TRBV2 and TRBJ2-1; the match to TRBD2 covers 12 bases. CDR3 length: 14 amino acids. V gave up 7 bases and J gave up 10 bases; unmatched junction bases: 8. Germline V gene lookup returns CDR1 SNHLY and CDR2 FYNNEI. The CDR3 nucleotides are TGTGCCAGCACGACTAGCGGGAGTGCAGGGGAGCAGTTCTTC. Its protein is CASTTSGSAGEQFF.

This clone was seen a few times. This chain joins TRBV2 and TRBJ2-4; 11 positions agree with TRBD1. The germline V gene encodes CDR1 SNHLY and CDR2 FYNNEI. V was clipped by 8 bases and J by 1 base; unmatched bases: 7. The CDR3 has 16 residues. CDR3 sequence reads: CASQPGQGVAKNIQYF. The CDR3 DNA reads TGTGCCAGCCAACCGGGACAGGGGGTTGCCAAAAACATTCAGTACTTC. Full variable domain (missing parts from reference TRBV2 and TRBJ2-4): EPEVTQTPSHQVTQMGQEVILRCVPISNHLYFYWYRQILGQKVEFLVSFYNNEISEKSEIFDDQFSVERPDGSNFTLKIRSTKLEDSAMYFCASQPGQGVAKNIQYFGAGTRLSVL.

The chain is built from TRBV5-5 and TRBJ2-7; 8 positions match TRBD1. The V and J ends lost 4 bases and 1 base, in that order; junction bases with no gene match: 10. The CDR3 is 16 residues long. Germline CDR1 is SGHKS and CDR2 is YYEKEE (reference sequence). Written as DNA, the CDR3 is TGTGCCAGCAGCCCGAGGGGACAGGCGGTATCCTACGAGCAGTACTTC. Translated: CASSPRGQAVSYEQYF.

There are many counts of this clone. This specimen includes other DNA sequences encoding the same CDR3. The rearrangement uses TRBV12-5 and TRBJ1-1; D is unclear. There are 13 residues in the CDR3. V lost 1 base and J lost 4, with 7 bases in between. The germline V gene encodes CDR1 LGHNT and CDR2 FRNRAP. The CDR3 coding sequence is TGTGCTAGTGGTTTGGAAGAGGGCACTGAAGCTTTCTTT. Translation: CASGLEEGTEAFF.

This clone was seen more than once but under ten times. The chain joins TRBV6-6 to TRBJ2-5, with D perhaps TRBD1 or TRBD2 (6 bases each). The DNA matches TRBJ2-7 better at its end, which makes the J call doubtful. Germline lookup yields CDR1 MNHNY and CDR2 SVGAGI (reference sequence). This CDR3 is built from 16 residues. CDR3: CASSPAKGGVPGEQYF. DNA for the CDR3: TGTGCCAGCAGTCCCGCAAAGGGGGGTGTTCCAGGCGAGCAGTACTTC.

This clone was found a few times. This chain joins TRBV16 and TRBJ2-3; D is undetermined. In germline, CDR1 is KGHSY, CDR2 FQNENV. The CDR3 has 12 residues. Trimming pared 1 base from V and 2 bases from J, leaving 1 base between. Here the CDR3 DNA reads TGTGCCAGCAGCCAATTCACAGATACGCAGTATTTT. Its protein product is CASSQFTDTQYF.

The chain employs TRBV6-6 and TRBJ1-3; weak D call: TRBD1 (6 bases). Germline CDR1 reads MNHNY; CDR2 reads SVGAGI (reference sequence). The CDR3 runs 14 residues. The germline V and J ends were trimmed by 6 bases and 6 bases, with 15 bases remaining between them. The CDR3 reads CASSLVGGKNTIYF. The CDR3 nucleotides are TGTGCCAGCAGCCTAGTCGGGGGCAAAAACACCATATATTTT.

In this sample, this clone turned up a few times. The rearrangement joins TRBV2 to TRBJ1-1; D remains unclear. Germline-derived CDR1 and CDR2 are SNHLY and FYNNEI. The ends were cut back, 4 bases at V and 2 bases at J, with 8 bases in the middle. CDR3 length equals 13 residues. In nucleotides, the CDR3 is TGTGCCAGCAGTGCTGTTGAAAACACTGAAGCTTTCTTT. Translated, it gives CASSAVENTEAFF.

This rearrangement joins TRBV12-5 to TRBJ1-1; D not resolved. Germline V lookup: CDR1 LGHNT, CDR2 FRNRAP. Trimming stripped 4 bases from V and 4 bases from J, with 13 bases between. The length of the CDR3 is 14 residues. The CDR3 DNA is TGTGCTAGTGGTTCTGACGGCCCGGGCACTGAAGCTTTCTTT. The encoded protein is CASGSDGPGTEAFF. Drawing the rest from reference TRBV12-5 and TRBJ1-1, the complete variable domain is DARVTQTPRHKVTEMGQEVTMRCQPILGHNTVFWYRQTMMQGLELLAYFRNRAPLDDSGMPKDRFSAEMPDATLATLKIQPSEPRDSAVYFCASGSDGPGTEAFFGQGTRLTVV.

This chain connects TRBV13 to TRBJ2-5, with TRBD2 matching 12 bases. V lost 5 bases and J lost 8; bases outside the gene matches: 6. This CDR3 region has 14 residues. CDR1 is PRHDT, CDR2 FYEKMQ, per germline (reference sequence). The CDR3 loop reads CASSPRLAGATQYF. CDR3 sequence (DNA): TGTGCCAGCAGCCCCCGACTAGCGGGAGCAACCCAGTACTTC.

Concerning this clone itself: Other DNA sequences in this specimen translate into the identical CDR3. The chain joins TRBV28 to TRBJ2-3; D is possibly TRBD1 (6 bases). Trimming pared 2 bases from V and 1 base from J, leaving 10 bases between. The V gene's germline CDR1 is MDHEN and CDR2 SYDVKM. This CDR3 contains 15 residues. CDR3 nucleotide sequence: TGTGCCAGCAGTTTAAGCAGGGGAGGCACAGATACGCAGTATTTT. Translated: CASSLSRGGTDTQYF. The full variable domain, with the rest looked up from reference TRBV28 and TRBJ2-3, is DVKVTQSSRYLVKRTGEKVFLECVQDMDHENMFWYRQDPGLGLRLIYFSYDVKMKEKGDIPEGYSVSREKKERFSLILESASTNQTSMYLCASSLSRGGTDTQYFGPGTRLTVL.

The J gene is TRBJ2-7, the V gene TRBV5-1; D is uncertain. Germline CDR1 reads SGHRS; CDR2 reads YFSETQ. The V gene lost 0 bases and the J gene lost 2 bases, with 15 bases spanning the gap. This CDR3 has 16 residues. In nucleotides, the CDR3 is TGCGCCAGCAGCTTGGCCTCAGCGCCAAGTACCTACGAGCAGTACTTC. Translated, it gives CASSLASAPSTYEQYF.

The V and J genes are TRBV27 and TRBJ1-1, with D possibly being TRBD1 (6 bases). This CDR3 contains 14 residues. Germline V gives CDR1 MNHEY, CDR2 SMNVEV (reference sequence). Trimming cost V 4 bases and J 4 bases, with 13 bases left between them. The CDR3 DNA reads TGTGCCAGCAGTTACGGGGGGCAGGGCACTGAAGCTTTCTTT. As protein: CASSYGGQGTEAFF.

The V call is TRBV5-4, the J call TRBJ2-2; weak D call: TRBD1 (5 bases). Germline-derived CDR1 and CDR2 are SGHNT and YYREEE (reference sequence). The CDR3 sequence is 16 residues long. The V end lost 3 bases, the J end lost 5 bases, and 17 bases lay between the germline ends. DNA of the CDR3: TGTGCCAGCAGCTGGGGCCAGGGTGTGAGGACCGGGGAGCTGTTTTTT. Amino acid sequence: CASSWGQGVRTGELFF.

The chain recombines TRBV5-4 with TRBJ2-7; D possibly corresponds to TRBD1 (7 bases). CDR3 length: 15 residues. The V gene lost 0 bases and the J gene lost 4 bases, with 14 bases spanning the gap. Germline values: CDR1 SGHNT, CDR2 YYREEE (reference sequence). In DNA, the CDR3 is TGTGCCAGCAGCTTGGCCGGCAGGGGGGCGTACGAGCAGTACTTC. As protein: CASSLAGRGAYEQYF.

This clone appeared once. The chain is built from TRBV6-1 and TRBJ1-1; a weak D match, TRBD1 (5 bases). The length of the CDR3 is 10 residues. Germline-derived CDR1 and CDR2 are MNHNS and SASEGT. The V end was cut by 6 bases, the J end by 9 bases, with 8 bases between. DNA for the CDR3: TGTGCCAGCAGACAGGTGAAAGCTTTCTTT. This codes for CASRQVKAFF.

The V call is TRBV10-3, the J call TRBJ2-7; maybe TRBD1 (7 bases). This CDR3 is built from 14 residues. The germline V and J ends were trimmed by 6 bases and 7 bases, with 19 bases remaining between them. CDR1 is ENHRY, CDR2 SYGVKD, per germline. The CDR3 bases are TGTGCCATCAGCCGCGGGGAATTGACAGGGGAGCAGTACTTC. As protein: CAISRGELTGEQYF.

The chain links TRBV4-2 to TRBJ1-1, with 8 positions matching TRBD1. Germline V CDR1 and CDR2: LGHNA, YNFKEQ. The V segment lost 0 bases and the J segment 1 base; nucleotides outside the gene matches: 7. The CDR3 covers 17 residues. The CDR3 sequence is CASSQEGRGLGNTEAFF. DNA of the CDR3: TGTGCCAGCAGCCAAGAGGGCAGGGGGCTGGGGAACACTGAAGCTTTCTTT.

The rearrangement uses TRBV5-4 and TRBJ2-5, with no clear D. The V and J ends lost 1 base and 5 bases respectively, with 12 bases between them. CDR3 length equals 14 residues. Germline V gene sequence: CDR1 SGHNT, CDR2 YYREEE (reference sequence). The DNA for the CDR3 is TGTGCCAGCAGCTTGTATGGTAGCCGGGAGACCCAGTACTTC. The encoded protein is CASSLYGSRETQYF.

V is TRBV6-6 and J is TRBJ1-5, with 7 positions matching TRBD1. The CDR3 covers 14 residues. The J segment lost 3 bases and the V segment lost 6 bases, leaving 5 bases of the junction unmatched. Germline values: CDR1 MNHNY, CDR2 SVGAGI (reference sequence). CDR3 nucleotide sequence: TGTGCCAGCAGCTTGACAGGGATCAATCAGCCCCAGCATTTT. Translation gives CASSLTGINQPQHF.

This clone was seen a few times. The chain is built from TRBV18 and TRBJ2-5; D is possibly TRBD2 (5 bases). Germline V gene lookup returns CDR1 KGHSH and CDR2 LQKENI. This CDR3 is built from 13 residues. Trimming removed 2 bases at V and 2 bases at J, with 6 bases between. CDR3 bases: TGTGCCAGCTCACCATCGGGACAAGAGACCCAGTACTTC. Its protein product is CASSPSGQETQYF.

This chain joins TRBV9 and TRBJ2-2, with 8 bases that match TRBD2. V lost 1 base to trimming and J lost 2 bases; unmatched junction nucleotides: 4. Germline V gives CDR1 SGDLS, CDR2 YYNGEE. This CDR3 region has 16 residues. The CDR3 nucleotides read TGTGCCAGCAGCGTAAGTAGCGGGATCAACACCGGGGAGCTGTTTTTT. This gives the protein CASSVSSGINTGELFF.

The chain combines TRBV7-9 with TRBJ2-7, with TRBD2 matching over 8 bases. Germline V lookup: CDR1 SEHNR, CDR2 FQNEAQ (reference sequence). J was trimmed by 1 base and V by 1 base; bases with no gene match: 0. The CDR3 sequence is 14 residues long. In nucleotides, the CDR3 is TGTGCCAGCAGCTTAGGCGGGAGGTCCTACGAGCAGTACTTC. Translated, it gives CASSLGGRSYEQYF.

The chain employs TRBV6-1 and TRBJ1-3; unclear D gene. The V end was cut by 1 base, the J end by 0 bases, with 7 bases between. The CDR3 extends over 15 amino acids. Germline CDR1 MNHNS, CDR2 SASEGT. This CDR3 reads CASSEGVHSGNTIYF. CDR3 in DNA: TGTGCCAGCAGTGAAGGGGTGCACTCTGGAAACACCATATATTTT.